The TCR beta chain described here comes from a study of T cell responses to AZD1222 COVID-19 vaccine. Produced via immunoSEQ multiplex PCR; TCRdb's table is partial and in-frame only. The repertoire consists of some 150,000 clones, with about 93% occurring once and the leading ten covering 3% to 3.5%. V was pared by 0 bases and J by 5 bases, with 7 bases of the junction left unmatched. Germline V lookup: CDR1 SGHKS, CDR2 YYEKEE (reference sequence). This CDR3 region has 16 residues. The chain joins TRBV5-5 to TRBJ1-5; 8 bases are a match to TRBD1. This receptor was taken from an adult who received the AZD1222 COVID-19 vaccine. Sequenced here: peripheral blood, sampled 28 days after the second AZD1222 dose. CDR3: CASSLGGRGHDQPQHF. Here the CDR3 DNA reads TGTGCCAGCAGCTTGGGGGGCAGGGGGCACGATCAGCCCCAGCATTTT.